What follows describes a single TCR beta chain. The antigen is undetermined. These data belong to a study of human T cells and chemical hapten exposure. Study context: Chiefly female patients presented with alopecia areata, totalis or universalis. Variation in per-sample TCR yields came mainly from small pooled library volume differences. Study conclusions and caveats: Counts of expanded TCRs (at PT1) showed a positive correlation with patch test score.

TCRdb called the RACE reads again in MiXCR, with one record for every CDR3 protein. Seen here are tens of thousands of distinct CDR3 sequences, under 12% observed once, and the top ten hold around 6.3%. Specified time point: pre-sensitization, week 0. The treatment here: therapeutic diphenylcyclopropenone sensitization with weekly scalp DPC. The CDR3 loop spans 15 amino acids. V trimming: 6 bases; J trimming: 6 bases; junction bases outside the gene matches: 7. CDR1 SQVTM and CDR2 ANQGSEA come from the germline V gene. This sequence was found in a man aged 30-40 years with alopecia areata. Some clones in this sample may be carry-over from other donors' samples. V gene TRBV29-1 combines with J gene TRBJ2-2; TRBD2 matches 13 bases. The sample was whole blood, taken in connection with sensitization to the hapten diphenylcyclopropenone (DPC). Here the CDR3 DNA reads TGCAGCGTCGAGGGACTAGCGGGGATCGCCGGGGAGCTGTTTTTT. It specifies CSVEGLAGIAGELFF.